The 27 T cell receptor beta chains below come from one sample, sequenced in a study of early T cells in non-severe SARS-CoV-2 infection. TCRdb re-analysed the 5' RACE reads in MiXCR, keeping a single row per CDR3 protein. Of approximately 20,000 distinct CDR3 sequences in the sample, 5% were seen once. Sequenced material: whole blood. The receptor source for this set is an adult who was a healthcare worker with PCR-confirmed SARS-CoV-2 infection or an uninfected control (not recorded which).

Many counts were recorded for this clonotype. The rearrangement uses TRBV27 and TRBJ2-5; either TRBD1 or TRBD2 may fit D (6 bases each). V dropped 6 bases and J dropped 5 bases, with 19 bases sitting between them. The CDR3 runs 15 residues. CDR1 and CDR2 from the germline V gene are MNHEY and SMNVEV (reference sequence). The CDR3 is CASSSLGGAEETQYF. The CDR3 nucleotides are TGTGCCAGCAGCTCCCTGGGGGGCGCGGAGGAGACCCAGTACTTC.

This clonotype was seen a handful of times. CDR3 coding DNA: TGCAGTGCTAGAAGAGGGGGGCCAAGGAATGAGCAGTTCTTC. This gives the protein CSARRGGPRNEQFF. V gene TRBV20-1 combines with J gene TRBJ2-1; TRBD1 or TRBD2 may be the D gene (6 bases each). Germline assignment: CDR1 DFQATT and CDR2 SNEGSKA (reference sequence). V lost 2 bases and J lost 7, with 15 bases in between. CDR3 length: 14 amino acids.

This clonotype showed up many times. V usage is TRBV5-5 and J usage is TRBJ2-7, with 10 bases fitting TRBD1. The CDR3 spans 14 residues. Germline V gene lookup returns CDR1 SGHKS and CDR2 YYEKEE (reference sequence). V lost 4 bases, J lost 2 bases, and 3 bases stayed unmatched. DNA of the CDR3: TGTGCCAGCAGCCCCGGACAGGGGGCCTACGAGCAGTACTTC. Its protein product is CASSPGQGAYEQYF.

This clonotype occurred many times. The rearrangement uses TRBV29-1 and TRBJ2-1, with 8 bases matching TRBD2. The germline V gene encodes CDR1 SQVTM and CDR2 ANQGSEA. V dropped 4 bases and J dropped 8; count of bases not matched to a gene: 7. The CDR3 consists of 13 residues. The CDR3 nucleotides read TGCAGCGTTGTCTGGACTAGCAAGCATGAGCAGTTCTTC. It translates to CSVVWTSKHEQFF.

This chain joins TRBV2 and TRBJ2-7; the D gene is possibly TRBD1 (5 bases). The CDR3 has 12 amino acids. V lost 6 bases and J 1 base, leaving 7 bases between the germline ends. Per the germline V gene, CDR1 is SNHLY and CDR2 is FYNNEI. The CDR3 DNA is TGTGCCAGCAGGGACAATTCCTACGAGCAGTACTTC. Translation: CASRDNSYEQYF.

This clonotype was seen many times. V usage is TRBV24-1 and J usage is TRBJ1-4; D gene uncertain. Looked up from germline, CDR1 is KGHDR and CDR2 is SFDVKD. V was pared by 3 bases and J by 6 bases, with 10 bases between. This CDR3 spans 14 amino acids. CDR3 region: CATSDPRGDEKLFF. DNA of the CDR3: TGTGCCACCAGTGATCCCCGGGGTGATGAAAAACTGTTTTTT.

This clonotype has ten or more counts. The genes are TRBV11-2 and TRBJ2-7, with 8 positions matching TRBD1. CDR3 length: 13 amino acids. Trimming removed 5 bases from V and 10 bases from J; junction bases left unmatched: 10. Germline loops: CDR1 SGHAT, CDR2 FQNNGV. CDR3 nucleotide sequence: TGTGCCAGCAGCCCCACGGACAGGGTGAAACAGTACTTC. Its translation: CASSPTDRVKQYF.

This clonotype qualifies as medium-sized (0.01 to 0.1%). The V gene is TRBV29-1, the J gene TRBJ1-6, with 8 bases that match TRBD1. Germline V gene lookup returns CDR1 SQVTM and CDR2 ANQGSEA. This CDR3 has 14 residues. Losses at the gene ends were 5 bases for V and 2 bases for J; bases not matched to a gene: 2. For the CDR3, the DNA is TGCAGCGTTCGGACAGGGCCCTATAATTCACCCCTCCACTTT. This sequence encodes CSVRTGPYNSPLHF.

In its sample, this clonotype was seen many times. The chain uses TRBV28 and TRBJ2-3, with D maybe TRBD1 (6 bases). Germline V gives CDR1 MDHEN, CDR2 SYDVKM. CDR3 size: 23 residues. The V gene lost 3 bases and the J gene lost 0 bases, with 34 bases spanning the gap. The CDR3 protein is CASSLPIRGITPNRGSSTDTQYF. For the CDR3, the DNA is TGTGCCAGCAGTTTGCCCATCAGGGGAATAACCCCGAATCGAGGTTCTAGCACAGATACGCAGTATTTT.

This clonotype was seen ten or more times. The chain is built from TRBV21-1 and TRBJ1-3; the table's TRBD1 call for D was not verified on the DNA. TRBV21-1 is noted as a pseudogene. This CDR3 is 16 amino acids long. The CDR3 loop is CASSPHPRGSGNTIYF. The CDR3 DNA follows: TGTGCCAGCAGCCCCCACCCAAGGGGATCTGGAAACACCATATATTTT.

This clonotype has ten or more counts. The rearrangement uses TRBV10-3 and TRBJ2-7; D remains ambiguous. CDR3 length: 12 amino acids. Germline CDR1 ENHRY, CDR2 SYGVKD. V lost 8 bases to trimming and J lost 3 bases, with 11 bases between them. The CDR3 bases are TGTGCCATCCAAACCCCAGGCTACGAGCAGTACTTC. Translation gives CAIQTPGYEQYF.

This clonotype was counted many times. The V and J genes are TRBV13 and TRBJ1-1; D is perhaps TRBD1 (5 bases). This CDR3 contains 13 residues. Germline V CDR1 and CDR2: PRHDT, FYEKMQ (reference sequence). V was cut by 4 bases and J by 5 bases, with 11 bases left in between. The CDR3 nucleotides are TGTGCCAGCAGCTCTCTCGGGGGGACTGAAGCTTTCTTT. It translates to CASSSLGGTEAFF.

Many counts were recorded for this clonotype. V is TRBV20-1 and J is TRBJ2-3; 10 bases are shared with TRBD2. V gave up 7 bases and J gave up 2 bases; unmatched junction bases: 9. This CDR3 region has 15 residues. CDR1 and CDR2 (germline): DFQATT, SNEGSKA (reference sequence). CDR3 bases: TGCAGTGGGATCCTTACTAGCGGGGTCACAGATACGCAGTATTTT. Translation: CSGILTSGVTDTQYF.

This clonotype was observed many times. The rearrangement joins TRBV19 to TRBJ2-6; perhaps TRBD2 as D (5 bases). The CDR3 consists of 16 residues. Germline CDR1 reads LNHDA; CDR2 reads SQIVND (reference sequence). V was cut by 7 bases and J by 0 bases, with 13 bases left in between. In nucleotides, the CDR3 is TGTGCCAGTAATTCGGGGTCGAGCTCTGGGGCCAACGTCCTGACTTTC. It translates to CASNSGSSSGANVLTF.

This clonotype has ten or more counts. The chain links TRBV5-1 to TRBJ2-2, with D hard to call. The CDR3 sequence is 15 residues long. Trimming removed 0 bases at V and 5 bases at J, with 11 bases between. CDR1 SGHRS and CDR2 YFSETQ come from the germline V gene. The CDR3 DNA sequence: TGCGCCAGCAGCTTGGAAGGTGGTCATACCGGGGAGCTGTTTTTT. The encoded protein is CASSLEGGHTGELFF.

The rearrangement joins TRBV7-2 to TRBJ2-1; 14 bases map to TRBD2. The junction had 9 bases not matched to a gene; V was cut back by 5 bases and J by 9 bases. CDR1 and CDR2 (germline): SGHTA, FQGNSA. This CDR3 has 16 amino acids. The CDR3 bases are TGTGCCAGCAGCGTGACTAGCGGGGGGGCACTGAGTGAGCAGTTCTTC. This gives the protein CASSVTSGGALSEQFF.

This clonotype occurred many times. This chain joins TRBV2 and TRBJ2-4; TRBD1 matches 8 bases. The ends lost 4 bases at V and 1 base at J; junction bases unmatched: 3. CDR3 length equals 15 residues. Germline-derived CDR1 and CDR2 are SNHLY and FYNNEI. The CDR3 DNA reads TGTGCCAGCAGTGGGAGACAGGGGGCCAAAAACATTCAGTACTTC. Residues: CASSGRQGAKNIQYF.

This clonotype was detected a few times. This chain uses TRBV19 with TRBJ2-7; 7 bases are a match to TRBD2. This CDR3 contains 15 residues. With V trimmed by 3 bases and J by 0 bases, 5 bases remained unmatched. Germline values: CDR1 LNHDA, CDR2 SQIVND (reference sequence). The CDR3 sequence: CASSMGGDLSYEQYF. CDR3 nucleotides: TGTGCCAGTAGTATGGGGGGGGACCTCTCCTACGAGCAGTACTTC.

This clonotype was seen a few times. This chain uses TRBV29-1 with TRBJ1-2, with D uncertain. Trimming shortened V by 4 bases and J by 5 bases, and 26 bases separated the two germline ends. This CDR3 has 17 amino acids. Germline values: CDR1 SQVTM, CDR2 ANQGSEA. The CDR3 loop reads CSVAKRRFPLALYGYTF. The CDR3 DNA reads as TGCAGCGTTGCCAAGAGGCGATTCCCCCTCGCGCTTTATGGCTACACCTTC.

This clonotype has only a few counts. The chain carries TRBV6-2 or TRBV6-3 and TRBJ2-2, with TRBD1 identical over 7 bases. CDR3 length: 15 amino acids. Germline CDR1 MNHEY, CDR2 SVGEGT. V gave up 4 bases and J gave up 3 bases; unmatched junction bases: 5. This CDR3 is CASSWTGDDTGELFF. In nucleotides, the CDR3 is TGTGCCAGCAGTTGGACAGGCGACGACACCGGGGAGCTGTTTTTT.

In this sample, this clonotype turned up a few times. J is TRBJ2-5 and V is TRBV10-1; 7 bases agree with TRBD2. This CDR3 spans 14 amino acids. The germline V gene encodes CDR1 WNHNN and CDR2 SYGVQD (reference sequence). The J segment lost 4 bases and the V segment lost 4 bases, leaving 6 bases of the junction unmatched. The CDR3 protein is CASSGSGPPETQYF. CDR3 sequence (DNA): TGCGCCAGCAGTGGTAGCGGGCCCCCAGAGACCCAGTACTTC.

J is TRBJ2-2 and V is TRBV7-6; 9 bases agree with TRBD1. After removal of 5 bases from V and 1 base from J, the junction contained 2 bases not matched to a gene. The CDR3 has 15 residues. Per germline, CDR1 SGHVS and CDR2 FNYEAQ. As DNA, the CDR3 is TGTGCCAGCAGCGCGGGACAGGGGAACACCGGGGAGCTGTTTTTT. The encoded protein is CASSAGQGNTGELFF.

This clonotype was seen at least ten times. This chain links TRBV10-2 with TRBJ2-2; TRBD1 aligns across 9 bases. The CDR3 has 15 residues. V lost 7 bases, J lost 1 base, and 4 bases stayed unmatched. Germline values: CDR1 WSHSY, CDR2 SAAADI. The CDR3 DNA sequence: TGCGCCAGCACATCGGGACAGGGGAACACCGGGGAGCTGTTTTTT. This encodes CASTSGQGNTGELFF.

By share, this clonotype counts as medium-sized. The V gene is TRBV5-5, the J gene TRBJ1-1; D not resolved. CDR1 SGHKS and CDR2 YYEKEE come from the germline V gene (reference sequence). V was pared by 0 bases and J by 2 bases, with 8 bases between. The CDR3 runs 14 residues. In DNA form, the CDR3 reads TGTGCCAGCAGCTTGGCCACAGCAAACACTGAAGCTTTCTTT. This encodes CASSLATANTEAFF.

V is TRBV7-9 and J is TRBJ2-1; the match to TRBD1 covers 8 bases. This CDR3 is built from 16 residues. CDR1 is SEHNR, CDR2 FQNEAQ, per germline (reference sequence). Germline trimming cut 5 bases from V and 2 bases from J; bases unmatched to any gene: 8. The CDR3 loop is CASSDRRDRPYNEQFF. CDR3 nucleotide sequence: TGTGCCAGCAGCGACCGCCGGGACAGGCCCTACAATGAGCAGTTCTTC.

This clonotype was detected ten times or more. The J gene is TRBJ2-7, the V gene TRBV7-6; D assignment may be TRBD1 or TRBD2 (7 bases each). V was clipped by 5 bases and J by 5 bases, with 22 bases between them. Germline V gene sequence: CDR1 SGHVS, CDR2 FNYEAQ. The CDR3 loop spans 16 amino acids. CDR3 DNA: TGTGCCAGCAGCCTTCGGGCTAGCGGAGGGGGCGACGAGCAGTACTTC. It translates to CASSLRASGGGDEQYF.

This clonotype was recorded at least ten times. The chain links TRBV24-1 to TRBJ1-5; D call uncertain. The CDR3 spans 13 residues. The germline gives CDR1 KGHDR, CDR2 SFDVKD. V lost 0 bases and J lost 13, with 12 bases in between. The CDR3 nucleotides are TGTGCCACCAGTGATTTGCAGATTGGTCCACAGCATTTT. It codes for CATSDLQIGPQHF.